The 27 T cell receptor beta chains below come from one sample, sequenced in a study of CD8+ T cells in alopecia areata. Indicated treatment: oral pan-JAK inhibitor, 5-10 mg twice daily. RNA was isolated and reverse transcribed to cDNA, the sequencing template. Libraries were prepared by immunoSEQ multiplex PCR; TCRdb keeps only in-frame clonotypes and omits some of them. The sample has some 200,000 clones, 45% to 75% seen once. This sample comprised CD4+ T cells sorted from blood, obtained at week 4, from a patient treated with tofacitinib. The source is a human donor with alopecia areata.

The CDR3 sequence: CSASQGRAQYF. The CDR3 DNA is TGCAGTGCTAGCCAGGGGAGGGCCCAGTACTTC. V is TRBV20-1 and J is TRBJ2-5; perhaps TRBD2 as D (7 bases). The germline gives CDR1 DFQATT, CDR2 SNEGSKA (reference sequence). The CDR3 has 11 residues. Deletions cut 3 bases from V and 9 bases from J, with 11 bases between.

The sample holds one count of this clone. V usage is TRBV5-1 and J usage is TRBJ2-7, with D tentatively TRBD1 (5 bases). Germline V gene data show CDR1 as SGHRS and CDR2 as YFSETQ. With 0 bases removed from V and 5 bases from J, the gap between germline ends came to 21 bases. CDR3 length: 17 amino acids. CDR3 nucleotides: TGCGCCAGCAGCTTGGTTCTGCGCTCAGGGAAGTTGGACGAGCAGTACTTC. It yields the protein CASSLVLRSGKLDEQYF.

This rearrangement joins TRBV6-5 to TRBJ2-1; 10 bases line up with TRBD1. V shed 2 bases, J shed 5 bases, and the junction held 3 bases outside the gene matches. There are 15 residues in the CDR3. Germline loops: CDR1 MNHEY, CDR2 SVGAGI. For the CDR3, the DNA is TGTGCCAGCAGTTACGGGACAGGGGACAACAATGAGCAGTTCTTC. It encodes CASSYGTGDNNEQFF.

This chain links TRBV28 with TRBJ1-5, with D perhaps TRBD1 (5 bases). CDR3 length equals 16 residues. CDR1 and CDR2 from the germline V gene are MDHEN and SYDVKM. V lost 3 bases, J lost 6 bases, and 18 bases lay in between. The CDR3 DNA follows: TGTGCCAGCAGTTTGCCAGACCGGGGGGGAGGTCAGCCCCAGCATTTT. Residues: CASSLPDRGGGQPQHF.

V and J are TRBV29-1 and TRBJ2-3, with D unresolved. V was shortened by 0 bases and J by 4 bases, with 11 bases between the two germline ends. The germline V gene encodes CDR1 SQVTM and CDR2 ANQGSEA. The CDR3 extends over 14 amino acids. CDR3 nucleotide sequence: TGCAGCGTTGAAGATCGATTAACGGCAGATACGCAGTATTTT. Its translation is CSVEDRLTADTQYF.

The sample holds many counts of this clone. The chain links TRBV6-5 to TRBJ2-7; TRBD2 might be the D (6 bases). The CDR3 has 13 residues. The V end lost 5 bases, the J end lost 6 bases, and 14 bases lay between the germline ends. CDR1 MNHEY and CDR2 SVGAGI come from the germline V gene. CDR3 sequence: CASSPEGLSEQYF. CDR3 in DNA: TGTGCCAGCAGTCCCGAGGGACTCTCCGAGCAGTACTTC.

This clone was recorded a few times. The chain has TRBV27 and TRBJ2-2, with 12 bases matching TRBD1. The J segment lost 7 bases and the V segment lost 6 bases, leaving 3 bases of the junction unmatched. There are 14 residues in the CDR3. CDR1 is MNHEY, CDR2 SMNVEV, per germline (reference sequence). For the CDR3, the DNA is TGTGCCAGCAGAGGGACAGGGGGCCTCGGGGAGCTGTTTTTT. Translated, it gives CASRGTGGLGELFF.

This clone was counted a few times. V and J are TRBV5-1 and TRBJ2-7; the D call may be TRBD1 or TRBD2 (6 bases each). Trimming cost V 2 bases and J 4 bases, with 10 bases left between them. Germline CDR1 is SGHRS and CDR2 is YFSETQ. The CDR3 covers 13 residues. The CDR3 DNA reads TGCGCCAGCAGCTTAGGGGGGCCATACGAGCAGTACTTC. This translates into CASSLGGPYEQYF. Using reference TRBV5-1 and TRBJ2-7 for the parts outside the CDR3, the full variable domain is KAGVTQTPRYLIKTRGQQVTLSCSPISGHRSVSWYQQTPGQGLQFLFEYFSETQRNKGNFPGRFSGRQFSNSRSEMNVSTLELGDSALYLCASSLGGPYEQYFGPGTRLTVT.

This clone was seen a few times. The chain employs TRBV27 and TRBJ2-1; D is perhaps TRBD1 (6 bases). The length of the CDR3 is 16 residues. V lost 6 bases and J 8 bases, leaving 23 bases between the germline ends. CDR1 and CDR2 (germline): MNHEY, SMNVEV (reference sequence). The CDR3 nucleotides are TGTGCCAGCAGGATGACACAGGGAATAAACGGCCATGAGCAGTTCTTC. This encodes CASRMTQGINGHEQFF.

This clone turned up a few times. V gene TRBV29-1 combines with J gene TRBJ1-1; D gene unclear. V was pared by 6 bases and J by 0 bases, with 5 bases between. CDR1 and CDR2 (germline): SQVTM, ANQGSEA. The CDR3 is made up of 11 amino acids. The CDR3 nucleotides are TGCAGCGTCATTGTGAACACTGAAGCTTTCTTT. Translated: CSVIVNTEAFF.

The gene calls are TRBV28 and TRBJ2-7; no clear D. V lost 8 bases and J 8 bases, leaving 22 bases between the germline ends. Germline V gene data show CDR1 as MDHEN and CDR2 as SYDVKM. This CDR3 comprises 14 residues. The CDR3 coding sequence is TGTGCCAGCGCGGCTGGTCACCCGTCGGTCCAGCAGTACTTC. Protein: CASAAGHPSVQQYF.

This clone was observed once. The identical CDR3 is also encoded by other nucleotide sequences in the sample. The V call is TRBV30, the J call TRBJ1-6; D is unclear. CDR1 is GTSNPN and CDR2 is SVGIG in the germline V gene (reference sequence). The CDR3 extends over 13 amino acids. Trimming left V 6 bases short and J 0 bases short, with 6 bases between. The CDR3 reads CACQSSYNSPLHF. The CDR3, as DNA: TGTGCCTGTCAGAGCTCCTATAATTCACCCCTCCACTTT.

This clone was detected only a few times. The gene calls are TRBV28 and TRBJ1-1; D call uncertain. V dropped 6 bases and J dropped 2 bases, with 16 bases sitting between them. From germline, CDR1 is MDHEN and CDR2 SYDVKM. The CDR3 contains 15 residues. CDR3 amino acids: CASSLPGEINTEAFF. CDR3 in DNA: TGTGCCAGCAGCCTCCCCGGAGAGATTAACACTGAAGCTTTCTTT.

This clone was observed a handful of times. The chain employs TRBV28 and TRBJ2-7; D possibly matches TRBD1 or TRBD2 (5 bases each). Germline assignment: CDR1 MDHEN and CDR2 SYDVKM. This CDR3 is built from 15 residues. Trimming removed 2 bases from V and 0 bases from J, with 11 bases in between. CDR3 sequence: CASSLGTRTSYEQYF. The CDR3 DNA reads TGTGCCAGCAGTTTAGGGACGCGCACCTCCTACGAGCAGTACTTC.

This clone was found a few times. The genes are TRBV28 and TRBJ2-4, with TRBD2 matching 7 bases. V was pared by 5 bases and J by 8 bases, with 18 bases of the junction left unmatched. The CDR3 consists of 17 residues. From germline, CDR1 is MDHEN and CDR2 SYDVKM. Here the CDR3 reads CASSPNLRSGDGDIQYF. CDR3 DNA: TGTGCCAGCAGTCCTAACCTAAGGAGCGGGGACGGGGACATTCAGTACTTC.

As for this clone: The same CDR3 also results from other DNA sequences found in this sample. The chain employs TRBV25-1 and TRBJ1-4; D is perhaps TRBD1 (6 bases). Germline CDR1 is MGHDK and CDR2 is SYGVNS. The CDR3 totals 15 residues. V dropped 6 bases and J dropped 2 bases, with 13 bases sitting between them. The CDR3 coding sequence is TGTGCCAGCAGCCCCACAGGGAGGACTAATGAAAAACTGTTTTTT. Translated, it gives CASSPTGRTNEKLFF.

The chain recombines TRBV18 with TRBJ2-7; D perhaps matches TRBD2 (5 bases). The CDR3 contains 13 residues. V dropped 6 bases and J dropped 4 bases, with 13 bases sitting between them. In germline, CDR1 is KGHSH, CDR2 LQKENI. The CDR3 loop reads CASSPAPGYEQYF. CDR3 DNA sequence: TGTGCCAGCTCCCCCGCCCCGGGATACGAGCAGTACTTC.

With respect to this clone: One end of the junction is discordant with germline, which a read error may explain. This chain connects TRBV7-2 to TRBJ2-1; 8 bases agree with TRBD1. Germline CDR1 is SGHTA and CDR2 is FQGNSA. This CDR3 contains 13 residues. The CDR3 DNA is TGTGCCAGCAGCTTAGTACAGGGGGAGAGTTCGGTCTTC. Translated: CASSLVQGESSVF.

This sequence joins TRBV29-1 and TRBJ1-4; D is perhaps TRBD1 (5 bases). Per germline, CDR1 SQVTM and CDR2 ANQGSEA. The V and J ends lost 7 bases and 10 bases respectively, with 16 bases between them. The CDR3 totals 12 residues. This chain's CDR3 is CSAEGTPGKLFF. The CDR3 DNA reads TGCAGCGCCGAAGGGACTCCTGGAAAACTGTTTTTT.

This clone was detected once. The rearrangement links TRBV6-6 to TRBJ1-2, with D unclear. Trimming cost V 2 bases and J 7 bases, with 5 bases left between them. The CDR3 runs to 11 residues. The germline CDR1 and CDR2 sequences are MNHNY and SVGAGI (reference sequence). The CDR3 DNA sequence: TGTGCCAGCAGTTACGTCTCTGGCTACACCTTC. It is translated as CASSYVSGYTF.

The rearrangement links TRBV30 to TRBJ1-1; 8 nucleotides line up with TRBD1. Germline V lookup: CDR1 GTSNPN, CDR2 SVGIG (reference sequence). The ends lost 2 bases at V and 11 bases at J; junction bases unmatched: 10. This CDR3 spans 13 amino acids. This CDR3 reads CAWSHGQGLGAFF. For the CDR3, the DNA is TGTGCCTGGAGTCATGGACAGGGTTTAGGGGCTTTCTTT. The whole variable domain, filled in from reference TRBV30 and TRBJ1-1, reads SQTIHQWPATLVQPVGSPLSLECTVEGTSNPNLYWYRQAAGRGLQLLFYSVGIGQISSEVPQNLSASRPQDRQFILSSKKLLLSDSGFYLCAWSHGQGLGAFFGQGTRLTVV.

Comment on this clone: Compared with germline, one end of the junction differs, possibly owing to a read error. The J gene is TRBJ1-1, the V gene TRBV5-1, with D possibly TRBD1 on 5 matching bases. This CDR3 comprises 15 residues. Germline V gene lookup returns CDR1 SGHRS and CDR2 YFSETQ. CDR3 loop: CASSTPGPRNPEAFF. In DNA form, the CDR3 reads TGCGCCAGCAGCACCCCGGGACCGAGGAACCCTGAAGCTTTCTTT.

This clone was seen only a few times. This chain joins TRBV5-1 and TRBJ2-7, with D possibly TRBD1 on 8 matching bases. Per germline, CDR1 SGHRS and CDR2 YFSETQ. The CDR3 runs to 14 residues. Deletions cut 3 bases from V and 9 bases from J, with 19 bases between. The DNA for the CDR3 is TGCGCCAGCAGCTCGGACAGGGAGGGTGCGGTGCAGTACTTC. Translated, it gives CASSSDREGAVQYF. The whole variable domain, remainder taken from reference TRBV5-1 and TRBJ2-7, is KAGVTQTPRYLIKTRGQQVTLSCSPISGHRSVSWYQQTPGQGLQFLFEYFSETQRNKGNFPGRFSGRQFSNSRSEMNVSTLELGDSALYLCASSSDREGAVQYFGPGTRLTVT.

The CDR3 DNA is TGTGCCAGCAGTTTACAGGGGACGCTCTATGGCTACACCTTC. Translated: CASSLQGTLYGYTF. The chain carries TRBV27 and TRBJ1-2; perhaps TRBD1 as D (6 bases). Germline assignment: CDR1 MNHEY and CDR2 SMNVEV (reference sequence). The V end lost 2 bases, the J end lost 4 bases, and 11 bases lay between the germline ends. This CDR3 is built from 14 residues.

This clone showed up just a few times. V usage is TRBV14 and J usage is TRBJ1-5; no definite D call. V was shortened by 1 base and J by 6 bases, with 19 bases between the two germline ends. This CDR3 contains 17 residues. Germline V gene lookup returns CDR1 SGHDN and CDR2 FVKESK. DNA of the CDR3: TGTGCCAGCAGCCAAGTTGTTTTTAGCAGGCCAGGTCAGCCCCAGCATTTT. The encoded protein is CASSQVVFSRPGQPQHF.

This clone was recorded a few times. The V gene is TRBV19, the J gene TRBJ2-7; maybe TRBD1 (5 bases). V shed 5 bases and J shed 2 bases, with 13 bases lying between them. Germline CDR1 reads LNHDA; CDR2 reads SQIVND (reference sequence). There are 14 residues in the CDR3. CDR3 nucleotides: TGTGCCAGTAGTCCCCGTATGGGGCCCTACGAGCAGTACTTC. Its translation: CASSPRMGPYEQYF.

The chain links TRBV5-1 to TRBJ1-6; D call uncertain. The CDR3 sequence is 15 residues long. Germline CDR1 and CDR2: SGHRS and YFSETQ. The ends were cut back, 5 bases at V and 0 bases at J, with 9 bases in the middle. The CDR3 region is CASSPDGSYNSPLHF. CDR3 nucleotides: TGCGCCAGCAGTCCAGATGGCTCCTATAATTCACCCCTCCACTTT.